This is a list of T cell receptor beta chains from one sample in a study of blood T cell repertoires in COVID-19. Here immunoSEQ multiplex PCR was the method, and the copy in TCRdb shows in-frame clones only, minus some. The sample consists of approximately 32,000 clones, roughly 91% of them appearing once. Sequencing input: peripheral blood. The origin of the receptors is a man aged 60-69 years with active COVID-19. Each CDR3 is given with its conserved first and last residue. D genes are given only for firm matches. Expanded clones get a size class; other rows say once, few or many, or leave the size out.

size	V	J	D	CDR3	DNA
.	TRBV6-5	TRBJ1-2	.	CASSPAAAGGGYTF	TGTGCCAGCAGCCCCGCCGCGGCGGGGGGTGGCTACACCTTC
.	TRBV29-1	TRBJ1-4	.	CSVATVPNEKLFF	TGCAGCGTCGCAACAGTACCGAATGAAAAACTGTTTTTT
.	TRBV5-4	TRBJ1-3	.	CASSLARGESGNTIYF	TGTGCCAGCAGCTTGGCCCGGGGGGAATCTGGAAACACCATATATTTT
few	TRBV5-8	TRBJ2-3	TRBD2	CASSLGSSGNTDTQYF	TGTGCCAGCAGCTTGGGGTCTAGCGGAAACACAGATACGCAGTATTTT
.	TRBV6-6	TRBJ1-2	.	CASSPRDGYTF	TGTGCCAGCAGTCCCCGAGATGGCTACACCTTC
.	TRBV2	TRBJ1-2	.	CASSNTYGYTF	TGTGCCAGCAGTAACACCTATGGCTACACCTTC
.	TRBV11-3	TRBJ2-3	.	CASSLNSADTQYF	TGTGCCAGCAGCCTCAATAGCGCGGATACGCAGTATTTT
.	TRBV18	TRBJ1-1	.	CASSPSIGNTEAFF	TGTGCCAGCTCACCCTCTATCGGGAACACTGAAGCTTTCTTT
.	TRBV11-2	TRBJ2-7	.	CASSPGATPPYEQYF	TGTGCCAGCAGCCCCGGAGCCACGCCTCCCTACGAGCAGTACTTC
.	TRBV5-4	TRBJ1-1	.	CASSTDTNTEAFF	TGTGCCAGCAGCACCGACACGAACACTGAAGCTTTCTTT
.	TRBV7-7	TRBJ2-3	TRBD2	CASSLGRGVTDTQYF	TGTGCCAGCAGCTTAGGGCGGGGGGTCACAGATACGCAGTATTTT
once	TRBV27	TRBJ2-7	TRBD2	CASSQLLAGREQYF	TGTGCCAGCAGTCAGCTACTAGCGGGACGCGAGCAGTACTTC
once	TRBV4-2	TRBJ1-1	TRBD1	CASSQELRGHTEAFF	TGTGCCAGCAGCCAAGAATTGAGGGGGCACACTGAAGCTTTCTTT
.	TRBV6-5	TRBJ2-1	TRBD1	CASSRDRGLSEQFF	TGTGCCAGCAGTCGGGACAGGGGGCTTAGTGAGCAGTTCTTC
.	TRBV6-2/TRBV6-3	TRBJ2-5	TRBD2	CASSYSRLAETQYF	TGTGCCAGCAGTTACTCGAGACTAGCGGAGACCCAGTACTTC
.	TRBV18	TRBJ2-7	.	CASSQGHTSYEQYF	TGTGCCAGCTCACAAGGACATACCTCCTACGAGCAGTACTTC
.	TRBV27	TRBJ1-2	.	CASSLRGKGYYGYTF	TGTGCCAGCAGTTTAAGGGGGAAGGGCTACTATGGCTACACCTTC
.	TRBV29-1	TRBJ2-5	.	CSVETTGSQETQYF	TGCAGCGTTGAAACGACGGGGAGCCAAGAGACCCAGTACTTC
.	TRBV20-1	TRBJ1-2	.	CSARTAYGYTF	TGCAGTGCCCGGACAGCCTATGGCTACACCTTC
once	TRBV12-3/TRBV12-4	TRBJ2-7	.	CASSSGPSYEQYF	TGTGCCAGCAGTTCAGGGCCTTCCTACGAGCAGTACTTC
.	TRBV6-5	TRBJ1-5	TRBD1	CASHPAGGGNQPQHF	TGTGCCAGCCACCCGGCAGGGGGCGGCAATCAGCCCCAGCATTTT
.	TRBV5-1	TRBJ2-1	TRBD1	CASSSTGTGHNEQFF	TGCGCCAGCAGCTCAACCGGGACAGGGCACAATGAGCAGTTCTTC
.	TRBV28	TRBJ2-1	.	CASRITHSNEQFF	TGTGCCAGCAGAATTACGCATAGTAATGAGCAGTTCTTC
.	TRBV11-2	TRBJ2-7	.	CASSLVGRNYEQYF	TGTGCCAGCAGCTTAGTGGGGAGGAACTACGAGCAGTACTTC
.	TRBV18	TRBJ2-2	.	CASSPIGGNTGELFF	TGTGCCAGCTCACCAATCGGAGGTAACACCGGGGAGCTGTTTTTT
.	TRBV29-1	TRBJ2-2	TRBD2	CSVGGLAGGPSRYKRELFF	TGCAGCGTTGGGGGACTAGCGGGAGGGCCATCGAGGTATAAAAGGGAGCTGTTTTTT
.	TRBV24-1	TRBJ2-5	TRBD1	CATSDLQGDQETQYF	TGTGCCACCAGTGATTTGCAGGGGGACCAAGAGACCCAGTACTTC
once	TRBV21-1	TRBJ1-5	.	CASSKASDSSNQPQHF	TGTGCCAGCAGCAAAGCTTCCGACAGTAGCAATCAGCCCCAGCATTTT
.	TRBV7-8	TRBJ2-3	TRBD1	CASSLGQGVSTDTQYF	TGTGCCAGCAGCTTAGGGCAGGGGGTGTCGACAGATACGCAGTATTTT
.	TRBV7-6	TRBJ1-1	TRBD1	CASSVGTGGNTEAFF	TGTGCCAGCAGCGTCGGGACAGGAGGGAACACTGAAGCTTTCTTT
.	TRBV5-6	TRBJ1-6	TRBD1	CASSFIDRGDSPLHF	TGTGCCAGCAGCTTCATCGACAGGGGAGATTCACCCCTCCACTTT
.	TRBV19	TRBJ2-5	TRBD2	CASSIASGGHPTQYF	TGTGCCAGTAGTATAGCTAGCGGGGGACACCCGACCCAGTACTTC
.	TRBV2	TRBJ2-3	.	CASSEAGQATDTQYF	TGTGCCAGCAGTGAAGCGGGGCAGGCCACAGATACGCAGTATTTT
.	TRBV13	TRBJ2-7	.	CASSPGSHYEQYF	TGTGCCAGCAGCCCCGGGTCCCACTACGAGCAGTACTTC
.	TRBV6-6	TRBJ2-7	TRBD2	CASSHGLAGLRSYEQYF	TGTGCCAGCAGTCATGGACTAGCGGGTCTACGCTCCTACGAGCAGTACTTC
.	TRBV2	TRBJ1-6	TRBD1	CASRRTGGGSPLHF	TGTGCCAGCAGGCGGACAGGGGGTGGATCACCCCTCCACTTT
.	TRBV5-1	TRBJ1-1	TRBD1	CASSLETGGLAEAFF	TGCGCCAGCAGCTTGGAAACAGGGGGCCTGGCTGAAGCTTTCTTT
.	TRBV15	TRBJ2-1	TRBD2	CATSGTSFVNEQFF	TGTGCCACCTCCGGGACTAGCTTTGTCAATGAGCAGTTCTTC
.	TRBV27	TRBJ2-1	.	CASSPQGHEQFF	TGTGCCAGCAGTCCGCAGGGGCATGAGCAGTTCTTC
once	TRBV24-1	TRBJ2-1	TRBD1	CATSDSQGASDEQFF	TGTGCCACCAGTGATTCACAGGGGGCATCGGATGAGCAGTTCTTC
.	TRBV5-5	TRBJ2-5	TRBD2	CASTKERESRETQYF	TGTGCCAGCACGAAGGAGCGGGAGTCTAGGGAGACCCAGTACTTC
.	TRBV19	TRBJ2-2	.	CASTTTGELFF	TGTGCCAGTACCACTACCGGGGAGCTGTTTTTT
.	TRBV6-6	TRBJ2-6	TRBD1	CASSYPGQGRANVLTF	TGTGCCAGCAGTTACCCCGGACAGGGAAGGGCCAACGTCCTGACTTTC
.	TRBV12-3/TRBV12-4	TRBJ1-2	.	CASSLVGGAGYTF	TGTGCCAGCAGTTTAGTAGGAGGGGCCGGCTACACCTTC
.	TRBV4-2	TRBJ2-2	.	CASRLETGRSNTGELFF	TGTGCCAGCAGGCTCGAGACCGGGAGAAGCAACACCGGGGAGCTGTTTTTT
.	TRBV27	TRBJ2-2	.	CASSPSSWRSNTGELFF	TGTGCCAGCAGTCCGTCCTCCTGGAGGTCTAACACCGGGGAGCTGTTTTTT
.	TRBV4-2	TRBJ1-3	.	CASSQDLTGSGNTIYF	TGTGCCAGCAGCCAAGATTTAACAGGCTCTGGAAACACCATATATTTT
once	TRBV6-5	TRBJ1-5	.	CASSSGNSNQPQHF	TGTGCCAGCAGTTCGGGGAATAGCAATCAGCCCCAGCATTTT
few	TRBV2	TRBJ1-1	.	CASSVGGEAFF	TGTGCCAGCAGTGTCGGGGGTGAAGCTTTCTTT
.	TRBV9	TRBJ1-1	.	CASSVAPDTEAFF	TGTGCCAGCAGCGTAGCTCCGGACACTGAAGCTTTCTTT
.	TRBV24-1	TRBJ1-1	TRBD1	CATSERQGGEAFF	TGTGCCACCAGTGAAAGACAGGGGGGAGAAGCTTTCTTT
.	TRBV5-1	TRBJ2-2	.	CASSLQGAGTGELFF	TGCGCCAGCAGCTTACAGGGTGCGGGCACCGGGGAGCTGTTTTTT